What follows is one TCR beta chain and its context. The germline V gene has CDR1 SQVTM and CDR2 ANQGSEA. J gave up 1 base and V 7 bases, and 13 bases lay outside the gene matches. The CDR3 extends over 17 amino acids. This record comes from a study of Ad26.COV2.S vaccination and SARS-CoV-2 variants. Some clones are missing from TCRdb's copy, which holds only in-frame ones; the method was immunoSEQ multiplex PCR. The sample yields 45,000 or so clones, roughly 80% seen once. This sequence joins TRBV29-1 and TRBJ1-1; 12 bases fit TRBD1. The specimen comprised peripheral blood, sampled after recovery from COVID-19. The clonotype originates from a human donor who had recovered from COVID-19. The CDR3 spells CSAPGQGASAQNTEAFF. The DNA of the CDR3 is TGCAGCGCCCCGGGACAGGGGGCGTCGGCTCAGAACACTGAAGCTTTCTTT.